These T cell receptor beta chains were read from a single sample in a study of shared clonotypes between healthy human individuals. Sequenced by immunoSEQ multiplex PCR; TCRdb stores in-frame clones only, minus some. The sample shows about 330,000 clones, around 87% of them seen only once. The sample consisted of memory CD8+ T cells sorted from blood. All receptors come from a man between 18 and 29 years old in good health. The CDR3 runs from the conserved cysteine through the conserved F or W. The order of the fields is D gene, clone size, V gene, J gene, CDR3 protein, CDR3 DNA. D genes are given only for firm matches. Only part of the rows carry a size: once, few, many, or a class if the clone is expanded.

d_gene: NA
abundance: NA
v_gene: TRBV9
j_gene: TRBJ2-1
CDR3aa: CASSVGTISYNEQFF
CDR3nt: TGTGCCAGCAGCGTCGGGACAATCTCCTACAATGAGCAGTTCTTC

d_gene: TRBD1
abundance: NA
v_gene: TRBV7-9
j_gene: TRBJ1-4
CDR3aa: CASSLTGDGEKLFF
CDR3nt: TGTGCCAGCAGCTTAACAGGGGACGGTGAAAAACTGTTTTTT

d_gene: NA
abundance: NA
v_gene: TRBV21-1
j_gene: TRBJ2-5
CDR3aa: CASSKTRLAGVKETQYF
CDR3nt: TGTGCCAGCAGCAAAACGCGGCTAGCGGGAGTGAAAGAGACCCAGTACTTC

d_gene: NA
abundance: NA
v_gene: TRBV9
j_gene: TRBJ2-7
CDR3aa: CASSVGIGMAVNYEQYF
CDR3nt: TGTGCCAGCAGCGTAGGGATAGGGATGGCGGTAAATTACGAGCAGTACTTC

d_gene: NA
abundance: NA
v_gene: TRBV5-8
j_gene: TRBJ2-2
CDR3aa: CASSLLRGTGELFF
CDR3nt: TGTGCCAGCAGCTTATTACGGGGAACCGGGGAGCTGTTTTTT

d_gene: NA
abundance: NA
v_gene: TRBV5-5
j_gene: TRBJ2-7
CDR3aa: CASSPWGSGSSYEQYF
CDR3nt: TGTGCCAGCAGCCCCTGGGGTTCAGGGAGCTCCTACGAGCAGTACTTC

d_gene: NA
abundance: NA
v_gene: TRBV5-6
j_gene: TRBJ1-2
CDR3aa: CASSLRRFYGYTF
CDR3nt: TGTGCCAGCAGCTTGAGGAGGTTCTATGGCTACACCTTC

d_gene: NA
abundance: NA
v_gene: TRBV11-2
j_gene: TRBJ2-7
CDR3aa: CASSFADEQYF
CDR3nt: TGTGCCAGCAGCTTCGCCGACGAGCAGTACTTC

d_gene: NA
abundance: NA
v_gene: TRBV7-6
j_gene: TRBJ1-6
CDR3aa: CASSYSRGFNSPLHF
CDR3nt: TGTGCCAGCAGTTACAGCAGGGGTTTCAATTCACCCCTCCACTTT

d_gene: NA
abundance: NA
v_gene: TRBV18
j_gene: TRBJ2-5
CDR3aa: CASSPLRVWETQYF
CDR3nt: TGTGCCAGCTCACCACTTCGGGTTTGGGAGACCCAGTACTTC

d_gene: NA
abundance: NA
v_gene: TRBV6-5
j_gene: TRBJ2-3
CDR3aa: CASIGSDTQYF
CDR3nt: TGTGCCAGCATAGGATCGGATACGCAGTATTTT

d_gene: NA
abundance: NA
v_gene: TRBV7-8
j_gene: TRBJ1-6
CDR3aa: CASSLGGGSGSPLHF
CDR3nt: TGTGCCAGCAGCTTAGGCGGGGGGTCGGGTTCACCCCTCCACTTT

d_gene: NA
abundance: NA
v_gene: TRBV10-2
j_gene: TRBJ1-6
CDR3aa: CASSESDGIYNSPLHF
CDR3nt: TGCGCCAGCAGTGAGTCGGATGGAATTTATAATTCACCCCTCCACTTT

d_gene: TRBD1
abundance: once
v_gene: TRBV7-2
j_gene: TRBJ2-7
CDR3aa: CASSTTGDKGYEQYF
CDR3nt: TGTGCCAGCAGCACGACAGGGGACAAGGGGTACGAGCAGTACTTC

d_gene: TRBD1
abundance: NA
v_gene: TRBV5-1
j_gene: TRBJ1-5
CDR3aa: CASSRTGGNQPQHF
CDR3nt: TGCGCCAGCAGTCGGACAGGGGGCAATCAGCCCCAGCATTTT

d_gene: NA
abundance: NA
v_gene: TRBV28
j_gene: TRBJ1-1
CDR3aa: CASSYRAQYGMNTEAFF
CDR3nt: TGTGCCAGCAGCTACAGGGCACAGTACGGGATGAACACTGAAGCTTTCTTT

d_gene: TRBD1
abundance: NA
v_gene: TRBV5-4
j_gene: TRBJ1-1
CDR3aa: CASSLSRDRMNTEAFF
CDR3nt: TGTGCCAGCAGCTTAAGTAGGGACAGGATGAACACTGAAGCTTTCTTT

d_gene: NA
abundance: NA
v_gene: TRBV10-2
j_gene: TRBJ2-3
CDR3aa: CASSGVTDTQYF
CDR3nt: TGCGCCAGCAGCGGGGTTACAGATACGCAGTATTTT

d_gene: NA
abundance: NA
v_gene: TRBV10-2
j_gene: TRBJ2-7
CDR3aa: CASSVGRSYEQYF
CDR3nt: TGCGCCAGCAGTGTCGGCAGATCCTACGAGCAGTACTTC

d_gene: TRBD2
abundance: NA
v_gene: TRBV27
j_gene: TRBJ2-1
CDR3aa: CASSILGTSGSDEQFF
CDR3nt: TGTGCCAGCAGTATCCTCGGGACTAGCGGGAGCGATGAGCAGTTCTTC

d_gene: TRBD2
abundance: NA
v_gene: TRBV4-3
j_gene: TRBJ2-3
CDR3aa: CASSQEAGGSTDTQYF
CDR3nt: TGCGCCAGCAGCCAAGAAGCGGGAGGGAGCACAGATACGCAGTATTTT

d_gene: NA
abundance: NA
v_gene: TRBV2
j_gene: TRBJ1-1
CDR3aa: CASTGDWEAFF
CDR3nt: TGTGCCAGCACGGGCGACTGGGAGGCTTTCTTT

d_gene: NA
abundance: NA
v_gene: TRBV5-4
j_gene: TRBJ2-5
CDR3aa: CASSFIWDTEETQYF
CDR3nt: TGTGCCAGCAGCTTTATCTGGGACACAGAAGAGACCCAGTACTTC

d_gene: TRBD1
abundance: NA
v_gene: TRBV4-1
j_gene: TRBJ2-7
CDR3aa: CASSQLPGQGAREQYF
CDR3nt: TGCGCCAGCAGCCAATTACCGGGACAGGGGGCGAGAGAGCAGTACTTC

d_gene: NA
abundance: NA
v_gene: TRBV7-3
j_gene: TRBJ1-6
CDR3aa: CASSLMARVTGSPLHF
CDR3nt: TGTGCCAGCAGCTTAATGGCCCGCGTGACGGGGTCACCCCTCCACTTT

d_gene: NA
abundance: NA
v_gene: TRBV6-1
j_gene: TRBJ2-7
CDR3aa: CASRAISVTYEQYF
CDR3nt: TGTGCCAGCAGGGCCATCTCAGTGACCTACGAGCAGTACTTC

d_gene: TRBD1
abundance: NA
v_gene: TRBV29-1
j_gene: TRBJ2-2
CDR3aa: CSGRQGDTGELFF
CDR3nt: TGCAGCGGTCGACAGGGGGACACCGGGGAGCTGTTTTTT

d_gene: TRBD2
abundance: NA
v_gene: TRBV7-2
j_gene: TRBJ2-1
CDR3aa: CASSLVMASSGPPGLQFF
CDR3nt: TGTGCCAGCAGCTTAGTAATGGCGTCTAGCGGGCCTCCGGGGTTGCAGTTCTTC

d_gene: NA
abundance: NA
v_gene: TRBV6-5
j_gene: TRBJ2-1
CDR3aa: CASSYVHNEQFF
CDR3nt: TGTGCCAGCAGTTACGTTCACAATGAGCAGTTCTTC

d_gene: TRBD1
abundance: NA
v_gene: TRBV5-1
j_gene: TRBJ2-5
CDR3aa: CASSLTTGMRETQYF
CDR3nt: TGCGCCAGCAGCCTCACGACAGGGATGAGGGAGACCCAGTACTTC

d_gene: NA
abundance: NA
v_gene: TRBV28
j_gene: TRBJ2-7
CDR3aa: CASSSDSLAGEQYF
CDR3nt: TGTGCCAGCAGTTCGGACTCCTTGGCGGGGGAGCAGTACTTC